The T cell receptor (beta chain) under discussion was sequenced for a study of shared clonotypes between healthy human individuals. After removal of 6 bases from V and 5 bases from J, the junction contained 5 bases not matched to a gene. This CDR3 is built from 14 residues. Per germline, CDR1 WSHSY and CDR2 SAAADI. Sequencing was performed with immunoSEQ multiplex PCR; in TCRdb, only in-frame clones are kept and a portion is missing. The sample comprises roughly 510,000 clones, over 60% of which are singletons, and about an eighth rests with the top ten. Input material: PBMCs. This receptor was identified in a woman in her forties in good health. Some clones in this sample may be carry-over from other donors' samples. The chain couples TRBV10-2 to TRBJ2-1; 9 nucleotides match TRBD2. This CDR3 reads CASRAGGDHNEQFF. The CDR3 DNA follows: TGCGCCAGCAGGGCGGGGGGGGACCACAATGAGCAGTTCTTC.